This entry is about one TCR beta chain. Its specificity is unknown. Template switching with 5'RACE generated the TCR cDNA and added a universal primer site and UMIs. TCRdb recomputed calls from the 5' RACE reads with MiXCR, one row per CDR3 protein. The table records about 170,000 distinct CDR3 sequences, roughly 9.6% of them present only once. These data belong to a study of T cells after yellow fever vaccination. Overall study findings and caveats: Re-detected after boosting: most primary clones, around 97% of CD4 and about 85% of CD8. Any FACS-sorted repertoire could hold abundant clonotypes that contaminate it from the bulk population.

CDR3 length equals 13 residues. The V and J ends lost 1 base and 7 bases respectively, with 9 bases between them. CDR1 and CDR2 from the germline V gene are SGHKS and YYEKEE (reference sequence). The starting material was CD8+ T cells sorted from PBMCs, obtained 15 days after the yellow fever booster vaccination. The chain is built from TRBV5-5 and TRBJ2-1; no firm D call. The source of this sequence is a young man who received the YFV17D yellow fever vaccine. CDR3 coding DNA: TGTGCCAGCAGCTTGTTCACCTCGAATGAGCAGTTCTTC. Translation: CASSLFTSNEQFF.